A selection of T cell receptor beta chains follows, all from one sample in a study of T cells in Graves' hyperthyroidism and ophthalmopathy. TCRdb used MiXCR to reprocess the multiplex PCR reads, holding one entry per CDR3 protein. The sample has fewer than 650,000 distinct CDR3 sequences, about 14% seen once; the top ten hold over 6%. Sequencing used blood. The receptors derive from a woman in her late teens or twenties with Graves' ophthalmopathy. CDR3s include the opening cysteine and the closing phenylalanine or tryptophan. A D gene is named only where the DNA matches it firmly. Where a row states a size, it is once, few, many or the class of an expanded clone; other rows omit it.

clone_size: few; d_call: TRBD1; v_call: TRBV20-1; j_call: TRBJ2-7; cdr3_aa: CSARTGGAWYEQYF; cdr3_nt: TGCAGTGCTAGGACAGGGGGGGCGTGGTACGAGCAGTACTTC
clone_size: many; d_call: TRBD2; v_call: TRBV2; j_call: TRBJ2-7; cdr3_aa: CASREASGRVYEQYF; cdr3_nt: TGTGCCAGCAGGGAGGCTAGCGGGAGGGTCTACGAGCAGTACTTC
clone_size: few; d_call: NA; v_call: TRBV4-2; j_call: TRBJ2-7; cdr3_aa: CASSPQEGAGVSYEQYF; cdr3_nt: TGTGCCAGCAGCCCTCAGGAGGGGGCGGGAGTTTCCTACGAGCAGTACTTC
clone_size: many; d_call: TRBD2; v_call: TRBV7-3; j_call: TRBJ2-2; cdr3_aa: CASSRTRTGELFF; cdr3_nt: TGTGCCAGCAGCCGGACTAGGACCGGGGAGCTGTTTTTT
clone_size: NA; d_call: TRBD1; v_call: TRBV4-3; j_call: TRBJ1-5; cdr3_aa: CASSLDRGNNQPQHF; cdr3_nt: TGCGCCAGCAGCCTAGACAGGGGTAACAATCAGCCCCAGCATTTT
clone_size: once; d_call: TRBD2; v_call: TRBV6-1; j_call: TRBJ2-7; cdr3_aa: CASSHLSSWSGTVPAEQYF; cdr3_nt: TGTGCCAGCAGCCACCTAAGTTCGTGGAGCGGGACGGTACCCGCAGAGCAGTACTTC
clone_size: NA; d_call: NA; v_call: TRBV19; j_call: TRBJ2-1; cdr3_aa: CASSIRGGEQFF; cdr3_nt: TGTGCCAGTAGTATAAGAGGGGGTGAGCAGTTCTTC
clone_size: NA; d_call: NA; v_call: TRBV19; j_call: TRBJ1-1; cdr3_aa: CASSILTGPNIEAFF; cdr3_nt: TGTGCCAGTAGTATTTTAACAGGGCCGAACATTGAAGCTTTCTTT
clone_size: NA; d_call: NA; v_call: TRBV5-4; j_call: TRBJ2-5; cdr3_aa: CASSRWGPGETQYF; cdr3_nt: TGTGCCAGCAGCCGATGGGGGCCGGGAGAGACCCAGTACTTC
clone_size: NA; d_call: NA; v_call: TRBV5-8; j_call: TRBJ2-7; cdr3_aa: CGTGLRNHYEQYF; cdr3_nt: TGTGGTACGGGACTCCGAAACCACTACGAGCAGTACTTC
clone_size: many; d_call: TRBD2; v_call: TRBV7-8; j_call: TRBJ2-3; cdr3_aa: CASSPGGTRDTQYF; cdr3_nt: TGTGCCAGCAGCCCGGGGGGGACACGCGATACGCAGTATTTT
clone_size: many; d_call: TRBD2; v_call: TRBV6-1; j_call: TRBJ2-7; cdr3_aa: CASSRGRGSGRAEQYF; cdr3_nt: TGTGCCAGCAGTCGTGGTCGAGGTAGCGGGAGGGCAGAGCAGTACTTC
clone_size: many; d_call: TRBD2; v_call: TRBV7-3; j_call: TRBJ2-1; cdr3_aa: CASSLGTSGRDYNEQFF; cdr3_nt: TGTGCCAGCAGCTTAGGGACTAGCGGGAGAGACTACAATGAGCAGTTCTTC
clone_size: few; d_call: TRBD1; v_call: TRBV27; j_call: TRBJ1-5; cdr3_aa: CASSLFFTGDGQPQHF; cdr3_nt: TGTGCCAGCAGTTTATTCTTCACAGGGGACGGTCAGCCCCAGCATTTT
clone_size: many; d_call: TRBD1; v_call: TRBV20-1; j_call: TRBJ2-7; cdr3_aa: CSARDRRTGSYEQYF; cdr3_nt: TGCAGTGCTAGAGATAGAAGGACAGGGTCCTACGAGCAGTACTTC
clone_size: few; d_call: NA; v_call: TRBV12-5; j_call: TRBJ2-5; cdr3_aa: CASAQTAGTSVKTQYF; cdr3_nt: TGTGCTAGTGCGCAAACCGCCGGGACGAGTGTAAAGACCCAGTACTTC
clone_size: many; d_call: TRBD2; v_call: TRBV10-3; j_call: TRBJ2-1; cdr3_aa: CAISEGTSINEQFF; cdr3_nt: TGTGCCATCAGTGAAGGGACTAGCATCAATGAGCAGTTCTTC
clone_size: many; d_call: TRBD1; v_call: TRBV12-3/TRBV12-4; j_call: TRBJ1-6; cdr3_aa: CASSPGQGLYSPLHF; cdr3_nt: TGTGCCAGCAGTCCCGGACAGGGTCTCTATTCACCCCTCCACTTT
clone_size: NA; d_call: TRBD2; v_call: TRBV5-8; j_call: TRBJ2-3; cdr3_aa: CASSLNSGSKIDTQYF; cdr3_nt: TGTGCCAGCAGCTTGAACAGCGGGAGTAAGATAGATACGCAGTATTTT
clone_size: few; d_call: NA; v_call: TRBV27; j_call: TRBJ2-3; cdr3_aa: CASSLGVGNTDTQYF; cdr3_nt: TGTGCCAGCAGTTTAGGGGTCGGAAACACAGATACGCAGTATTTT
clone_size: few; d_call: NA; v_call: TRBV6-2/TRBV6-3; j_call: TRBJ2-6; cdr3_aa: CASRVQGSSGANVLTF; cdr3_nt: TGTGCCAGCAGGGTACAGGGCAGCTCTGGGGCCAACGTCCTGACTTTC
clone_size: many; d_call: NA; v_call: TRBV2; j_call: TRBJ1-1; cdr3_aa: CASSVRQNTEAFF; cdr3_nt: TGTGCCAGCAGTGTTCGGCAGAACACTGAAGCTTTCTTT
clone_size: few; d_call: TRBD2; v_call: TRBV5-1; j_call: TRBJ2-7; cdr3_aa: CASSLELAGSYEQYF; cdr3_nt: TGCGCCAGCAGCTTGGAGCTAGCGGGTTCCTACGAGCAGTACTTC
clone_size: many; d_call: TRBD1; v_call: TRBV7-2; j_call: TRBJ2-7; cdr3_aa: CASSLTTGPYEQYF; cdr3_nt: TGTGCCAGCAGCTTAACGACAGGGCCATACGAGCAGTACTTC
clone_size: few; d_call: NA; v_call: TRBV6-1; j_call: TRBJ2-2; cdr3_aa: CASIQGVDTGELFF; cdr3_nt: TGTGCCAGCATTCAGGGCGTTGACACCGGGGAGCTGTTTTTT
clone_size: many; d_call: TRBD1; v_call: TRBV20-1; j_call: TRBJ2-4; cdr3_aa: CSAIGTDKNIQYF; cdr3_nt: TGCAGTGCTATCGGGACAGACAAAAACATTCAGTACTTC
clone_size: many; d_call: NA; v_call: TRBV6-1; j_call: TRBJ1-5; cdr3_aa: CASRLQGGNQPQHF; cdr3_nt: TGTGCCAGCAGACTACAGGGTGGCAATCAGCCCCAGCATTTT
clone_size: many; d_call: NA; v_call: TRBV12-3/TRBV12-4; j_call: TRBJ2-7; cdr3_aa: CASSLGGTDAYEQYF; cdr3_nt: TGTGCCAGCAGCCTGGGTGGGACGGACGCCTACGAGCAGTACTTC
clone_size: many; d_call: TRBD2; v_call: TRBV6-1; j_call: TRBJ2-1; cdr3_aa: CASSEGWTSGKNEQFF; cdr3_nt: TGTGCCAGCAGTGAAGGGTGGACTAGCGGGAAAAATGAGCAGTTCTTC